This T cell receptor beta chain was identified in a study of blood T cell repertoires in COVID-19. Across the study: Sites across the United States, Italy and Spain contributed samples from acute and convalescent COVID-19. PBMCs, B-cell-depleted T cells, or T cells were the source of the cDNA or gDNA that made up the material.

Original analysis: Amplifying reference gene primers gave estimates of nucleated cell counts. Assay: immunoSEQ multiplex PCR; the TCRdb copy retains only in-frame clones and omits some. That table supplies the V and J calls and clone size; D and trimming were determined from the DNA. The profile shows roughly 79,000 clones, 80% of them singletons. Germline loops: CDR1 ENHRY, CDR2 SYGVKD. V lost 5 bases to trimming and J lost 2 bases; unmatched junction nucleotides: 5. The CDR3 is 15 amino acids. Sequencing input: peripheral blood. The V call is TRBV10-3, the J call TRBJ2-2; 7 bases match TRBD1. The receptor was derived from a man aged 55 to 70 with active or convalescent COVID-19. The CDR3: CAISKTGDNTGELFF. CDR3 nucleotide sequence: TGTGCCATCAGTAAAACAGGGGATAACACCGGGGAGCTGTTTTTT.